These 17 T cell receptor beta chains came from one sample sequenced in a study of blood T cell repertoires in COVID-19. The table came from immunoSEQ multiplex PCR; TCRdb's copy has only in-frame clones and leaves some out. The table records about 480,000 clones, 88% of them present only once. The source material was peripheral blood. These TCRs come from a woman aged 50 to 60 with COVID-19, enrolled during active disease.

The chain uses TRBV9 and TRBJ2-2; possibly TRBD2 for D (7 bases). The ends were cut back, 7 bases at V and 4 bases at J, with 17 bases in the middle. The CDR3 sequence is 15 residues long. The germline gives CDR1 SGDLS, CDR2 YYNGEE. In DNA form, the CDR3 reads TGTGCCAGCTCCAAGGGGGGGTCGGGCACCGGGGAGCTGTTTTTT. Protein: CASSKGGSGTGELFF.

Here the CDR3 DNA reads TGTGCCAGCAGCCCAGGGGGTTTGCACGGGGAGCTGTTTTTT. Its translation: CASSPGGLHGELFF. The genes are TRBV5-6 and TRBJ2-2; 7 nucleotides agree with TRBD1. This CDR3 comprises 14 residues. The J segment lost 7 bases and the V segment lost 4 bases, leaving 7 bases of the junction unmatched. Germline-derived CDR1 and CDR2 are SGHDT and YYEEEE.

The V call is TRBV5-8, the J call TRBJ1-1; 10 nucleotides agree with TRBD1. The CDR3 extends over 14 amino acids. Germline CDR1 reads SGHTS; CDR2 reads YDEGEE. V was pared by 5 bases and J by 5 bases, with 6 bases of the junction left unmatched. The CDR3 bases are TGTGCCAGCAGTTCACGGACAGGGGGGACTGAAGCTTTCTTT. It encodes CASSSRTGGTEAFF.

The sample holds one count of this clone. The chain recombines TRBV9 with TRBJ1-3; 8 bases line up with TRBD1. The trim removed 3 bases at V and 1 base at J, leaving 6 bases unmatched. CDR1 is SGDLS, CDR2 YYNGEE, per germline. The CDR3 loop spans 16 amino acids. The DNA of the CDR3 is TGTGCCAGCAGCGCAGGGACAGGCCAGTCTGGAAACACCATATATTTT. Protein product: CASSAGTGQSGNTIYF.

The chain employs TRBV18 and TRBJ2-1; 12 bases match TRBD2. The CDR3 consists of 18 residues. Trimming cost V 3 bases and J 3 bases; bases outside gene matches: 9. Germline CDR1 reads KGHSH; CDR2 reads LQKENI. The CDR3, as DNA: TGTGCCAGCTCACCCGAAAGGACTAGCGGGGTGCTCTACAATGAGCAGTTCTTC. Translation gives CASSPERTSGVLYNEQFF.

The genes are TRBV11-2 and TRBJ2-3; TRBD2 matches 8 bases. This CDR3 has 15 residues. Germline CDR1 SGHAT, CDR2 FQNNGV. V lost 5 bases and J lost 1; bases outside the gene matches: 5. The CDR3 nucleotides read TGTGCCAGCAGCCCAGGGCGGGGGGGCACAGATACGCAGTATTTT. It encodes CASSPGRGGTDTQYF.

V and J are TRBV19 and TRBJ1-5; D is unclear. The CDR3 consists of 16 residues. The V gene's germline CDR1 is LNHDA and CDR2 SQIVND (reference sequence). V was pared by 3 bases and J by 1 base, with 13 bases between. CDR3: CASSIRATGSNQPQHF. The DNA for the CDR3 is TGTGCCAGTAGTATTAGGGCAACGGGGAGCAATCAGCCCCAGCATTTT.

The rearrangement uses TRBV18 and TRBJ2-3; 11 bases are a match to TRBD2. With 5 bases clipped from V and 1 base from J, the junction kept 11 bases outside the gene matches. Per germline, CDR1 KGHSH and CDR2 LQKENI. The CDR3 has 18 residues. CDR3 bases: TGTGCCAGCTCAGCAGGGACTAGCGGCCTCTTAGGCACAGATACGCAGTATTTT. This gives the protein CASSAGTSGLLGTDTQYF.

The CDR3 region is CASSLAGQGFEQYF. As DNA, the CDR3 is TGTGCCAGCAGCTTAGCGGGACAGGGGTTCGAGCAGTACTTC. This chain uses TRBV11-3 with TRBJ2-7, with 10 bases that match TRBD1. V was clipped by 1 base and J by 6 bases; unmatched bases: 3. Germline V gene data show CDR1 as SGHNT and CDR2 as YENEEA. The CDR3 is made up of 14 amino acids.

V is TRBV9 and J is TRBJ1-1; TRBD1 agrees at 7 bases. CDR3 length equals 14 residues. The germline V gene has CDR1 SGDLS and CDR2 YYNGEE. V was clipped by 0 bases and J by 3 bases; unmatched bases: 2. The CDR3: CASSVGQGDTEAFF. CDR3 sequence (DNA): TGTGCCAGCAGCGTAGGGCAGGGGGACACTGAAGCTTTCTTT.

Details on this clone: The DNA is omitted, as the CDR3 cannot be located on it reliably, and the CDR3 follows TCRdb's listing. This chain joins TRBV28 and TRBJ2-7; the DNA was not used to check the table's D call, TRBD1. Including both end residues, the CDR3 is 15 amino acids long. CDR1 and CDR2 (germline): MDHEN, SYDVKM. The CDR3 sequence is CASSTSGQGSNEQYF.

CDR3 nucleotides: TGTGCCAGCAGTCTCCGCTTGGGCAGCCCGAACACCGGGGAGCTGTTTTTT. Protein sequence: CASSLRLGSPNTGELFF. The rearrangement joins TRBV6-2 or TRBV6-3 to TRBJ2-2, with no clear D. The ends were cut back, 5 bases at V and 0 bases at J, with 16 bases in the middle. This CDR3 is built from 17 residues. Germline assignment: CDR1 MNHEY and CDR2 SVGEGT.

The rearrangement joins TRBV6-5 to TRBJ1-2; D perhaps matches TRBD1 (6 bases). The germline V gene has CDR1 MNHEY and CDR2 SVGAGI. This CDR3 is 16 amino acids long. V was clipped by 2 bases and J by 0 bases, with 13 bases between them. CDR3 bases: TGTGCCAGCAGTTACCTACCGGGACAACCTAACTATGGCTACACCTTC. Translating it yields CASSYLPGQPNYGYTF.

This rearrangement joins TRBV19 to TRBJ1-1, with TRBD1 matching 8 bases. The J segment lost 5 bases and the V segment lost 4 bases, leaving 6 bases of the junction unmatched. Germline V CDR1 and CDR2: LNHDA, SQIVND (reference sequence). The length of the CDR3 is 14 residues. The CDR3 sequence: CASSRDRGVTEAFF. CDR3 nucleotide sequence: TGTGCCAGTAGTAGAGACAGGGGAGTAACTGAAGCTTTCTTT.

The chain couples TRBV7-2 to TRBJ2-3; no definite D call. Germline V gene lookup returns CDR1 SGHTA and CDR2 FQGNSA. This CDR3 is built from 13 residues. V lost 1 base to trimming and J lost 7 bases, with 9 bases between them. The CDR3: CASSLDSIYTQYF. CDR3 DNA: TGTGCCAGCAGCTTAGATAGCATCTATACGCAGTATTTT. Full variable domain (remainder filled in from reference TRBV7-2 and TRBJ2-3): GAGVSQSPSNKVTEKGKDVELRCDPISGHTALYWYRQSLGQGLEFLIYFQGNSAPDKSGLPSDRFSAERTGGSVSTLTIQRTQQEDSAVYLCASSLDSIYTQYFGPGTRLTVL.

V is TRBV3-1 (or the pseudogene TRBV3-2) and J is TRBJ2-2; D is ambiguous. The germline CDR1 and CDR2 sequences are LGHDT and YNNKEL (reference sequence). The CDR3 sequence is 14 residues long. The V end was cut by 4 bases, the J end by 5 bases, with 11 bases between. The CDR3 nucleotides are TGTGCCAGCAGCCTATCCTCGGGTACCGGGGAGCTGTTTTTT. Amino acids: CASSLSSGTGELFF.

V and J are TRBV29-1 and TRBJ2-5; D is unclear. V dropped 4 bases and J dropped 2 bases, with 5 bases sitting between them. Looked up from germline, CDR1 is SQVTM and CDR2 is ANQGSEA. CDR3 length: 11 residues. CDR3 sequence (DNA): TGCAGCGTTGTTGAGCAAGAGACCCAGTACTTC. Protein product: CSVVEQETQYF.